The 32 T cell receptor beta chains in this list originate from one sample, sequenced in a study of shared clonotypes between healthy human individuals. Using immunoSEQ multiplex PCR, the repertoire was profiled, and TCRdb retains in-frame clones only, with some absent. The data contain about 2.1 million clones, approximately 92% of them singletons. CD45RO negativity and positive selection for CCR7 defined naive CD8 cells, a population that excluded terminally differentiated effector memory CD45RA+ cells. Sequenced material: naive CD8+ T cells from PBMCs. These receptors all stem from a man younger than 35 in good health. Some clones in this sample may be carry-over from other donors' samples.

The chain recombines TRBV29-1 with TRBJ2-3, with D hard to call. The CDR3 sequence is 15 residues long. Germline CDR1 SQVTM, CDR2 ANQGSEA. Trimming shortened V by 4 bases and J by 1 base, and 15 bases separated the two germline ends. CDR3 sequence: CSVGGLGGRTDTQYF. The DNA of the CDR3 is TGCAGCGTTGGCGGTTTGGGCGGCCGCACAGATACGCAGTATTTT.

The rearrangement links TRBV25-1 to TRBJ2-7; D gene unclear. The V end lost 3 bases, the J end lost 6 bases, and 6 bases lay between the germline ends. This CDR3 contains 11 residues. Germline assignment: CDR1 MGHDK and CDR2 SYGVNS. The CDR3 bases are TGTGCCAGCAGTGATTTCGGCGAGCAGTACTTC. Translating it yields CASSDFGEQYF.

This chain links TRBV19 with TRBJ1-5; no definite D call. The CDR3 is 12 amino acids. The germline V gene encodes CDR1 LNHDA and CDR2 SQIVND (reference sequence). V lost 6 bases and J lost 9, with 12 bases in between. The CDR3 nucleotides read TGTGCCAGTAGAAGCCCGCTTAGGCCCCAGCATTTT. Amino acids: CASRSPLRPQHF.

The V and J genes are TRBV29-1 and TRBJ1-4; TRBD1 aligns across 7 bases. J gave up 5 bases and V 1 base, and 7 bases lay outside the gene matches. The CDR3 runs to 15 residues. Germline CDR1 and CDR2: SQVTM and ANQGSEA. DNA for the CDR3: TGCAGCGTTGAAGTTACCGGGACAGACAATGAAAAACTGTTTTTT. It codes for CSVEVTGTDNEKLFF.

V gene TRBV9 combines with J gene TRBJ2-7; tentatively, D is TRBD1 (5 bases). This CDR3 spans 13 amino acids. Trimming took off 4 bases at V and 5 bases at J, with 13 bases between the two ends. Germline CDR1 is SGDLS and CDR2 is YYNGEE. The CDR3 DNA reads TGTGCCAGCAGCCATCCTCTAGGGGACGAGCAGTACTTC. Translation: CASSHPLGDEQYF. The full variable domain, completed using reference TRBV9 and TRBJ2-7, is DSGVTQTPKHLITATGQRVTLRCSPRSGDLSVYWYQQSLDQGLQFLIQYYNGEERAKGNILERFSAQQFPDLHSELNLSSLELGDSALYFCASSHPLGDEQYFGPGTRLTVT.

V usage is TRBV27 and J usage is TRBJ2-5, with 8 bases that match TRBD1. Near its end, the DNA agrees better with TRBJ2-7, so the J call may be wrong. Germline V gene data show CDR1 as MNHEY and CDR2 as SMNVEV (reference sequence). This CDR3 is 14 amino acids long. This chain's CDR3 is CASSNRDRRYEQYF. The CDR3 coding sequence is TGTGCCAGCAGTAACCGGGACAGGAGGTACGAGCAGTACTTC.

The chain joins TRBV28 to TRBJ2-1; D possibly corresponds to TRBD2 (5 bases). The CDR3 is 15 amino acids. The germline V and J ends were trimmed by 5 bases and 1 base, with 12 bases remaining between them. In germline, CDR1 is MDHEN, CDR2 SYDVKM. CDR3 coding DNA: TGTGCCAGCAGTCGTAGAGGGAGTTCCTACAATGAGCAGTTCTTC. This codes for CASSRRGSSYNEQFF.

The V and J genes are TRBV6-5 and TRBJ2-1; 9 positions agree with TRBD1. The germline V gene encodes CDR1 MNHEY and CDR2 SVGAGI. This CDR3 spans 14 amino acids. V dropped 0 bases and J dropped 9; count of bases not matched to a gene: 3. The CDR3 sequence is CASSYSRQGVEQFF. CDR3 sequence (DNA): TGTGCCAGCAGTTACTCGAGACAGGGGGTTGAGCAGTTCTTC.

This chain links TRBV11-2 with TRBJ1-6; 7 bases fit TRBD1. This CDR3 has 13 amino acids. Losses at the gene ends were 11 bases for V and 7 bases for J; bases not matched to a gene: 8. Germline-derived CDR1 and CDR2 are SGHAT and FQNNGV. CDR3 coding DNA: TGTGCCTCTCAGGGGGGGGGCAATTCACCCCTCCACTTT. Translating it yields CASQGGGNSPLHF.

The chain carries TRBV28 and TRBJ2-5; a weak D match, TRBD1 (6 bases). There are 14 residues in the CDR3. The ends were cut back, 5 bases at V and 3 bases at J, with 13 bases in the middle. Germline CDR1 MDHEN, CDR2 SYDVKM. In DNA form, the CDR3 reads TGTGCCAGCAGTAACAGAAAGGGGGAAGAGACCCAGTACTTC. It translates to CASSNRKGEETQYF.

DNA for the CDR3: TGTGCCAGCAGCGCGACAGGGGGCCCCTCCTACAATGAGCAGTTCTTC. It is translated as CASSATGGPSYNEQFF. The chain couples TRBV9 to TRBJ2-1; 10 nucleotides agree with TRBD1. Per the germline V gene, CDR1 is SGDLS and CDR2 is YYNGEE. V shed 3 bases and J 0 bases; nucleotides not matched to a gene: 3. This CDR3 has 16 amino acids.

The gene calls are TRBV27 and TRBJ2-2; 11 bases fit TRBD2. The CDR3 totals 17 residues. Germline-derived CDR1 and CDR2 are MNHEY and SMNVEV (reference sequence). Unmatched junction bases numbered 11, after V lost 4 bases and J lost 7 bases. CDR3 nucleotides: TGTGCCAGCAGTTGGACCAAACTAGCGGGAGAAATCGGGGAGCTGTTTTTT. It yields the protein CASSWTKLAGEIGELFF.

The rearrangement uses TRBV5-6 and TRBJ2-7; D is tentatively TRBD1 or TRBD2 (5 bases each). Deletions cut 4 bases from V and 2 bases from J, with 19 bases between. The CDR3 covers 16 residues. Germline V gene sequence: CDR1 SGHDT, CDR2 YYEEEE. CDR3 residues: CASSPKRGSWAYEQYF. DNA of the CDR3: TGTGCCAGCAGCCCTAAGAGGGGATCCTGGGCCTACGAGCAGTACTTC.

The chain couples TRBV7-3 to TRBJ2-1, with D possibly TRBD2 on 6 matching bases. The ends were cut back, 3 bases at V and 11 bases at J, with 20 bases in the middle. CDR3 length: 15 amino acids. Germline CDR1 reads SGHTA; CDR2 reads FQGTGA. Written as DNA, the CDR3 is TGTGCCAGCAGCTTTGGGGGGACCTCCTACCAGAAGCAGTTCTTC. The encoded protein is CASSFGGTSYQKQFF.

CDR3 DNA: TGTGCCAGCAGTTTTTTCGGAACGAGCTCCTACAATGAGCAGTTCTTC. This translates into CASSFFGTSSYNEQFF. The chain links TRBV27 to TRBJ2-1; D is ambiguous. CDR1 is MNHEY and CDR2 is SMNVEV in the germline V gene (reference sequence). V gave up 3 bases and J gave up 0 bases, with 12 bases separating them. This CDR3 has 16 amino acids.

The chain couples TRBV11-3 to TRBJ2-3; TRBD2 matches 7 bases. V was pared by 4 bases and J by 2 bases, with 12 bases of the junction left unmatched. Germline-derived CDR1 and CDR2 are SGHNT and YENEEA. The CDR3 has 17 amino acids. The CDR3 region has the DNA TGTGCCAGCAGCTCCCCTCGGATGGGAGGGGTCACAGATACGCAGTATTTT. Encoded protein: CASSSPRMGGVTDTQYF.

This chain links TRBV27 with TRBJ2-2, with D possibly being TRBD2 (5 bases). V lost 4 bases and J lost 2, with 8 bases in between. CDR1 and CDR2 from the germline V gene are MNHEY and SMNVEV (reference sequence). The CDR3 is 14 residues long. CDR3 nucleotides: TGTGCCAGCAGTTGGACTTCCAACACCGGGGAGCTGTTTTTT. This translates into CASSWTSNTGELFF.

This clone was observed a few times. V is TRBV9 and J is TRBJ1-1, with TRBD1 as a possible D gene (5 bases). Germline CDR1 and CDR2: SGDLS and YYNGEE. The CDR3 loop spans 15 amino acids. V lost 0 bases and J lost 5, with 14 bases in between. For the CDR3, the DNA is TGTGCCAGCAGCGTAGCGGGACGGTTGGGGACTGAAGCTTTCTTT. It codes for CASSVAGRLGTEAFF.

The chain links TRBV25-1 to TRBJ2-1; D ambiguous. Germline V CDR1 and CDR2: MGHDK, SYGVNS. This CDR3 is 14 amino acids long. V was clipped by 5 bases and J by 1 base, with 9 bases between them. CDR3 sequence reads: CASSLGWSYNEQFF. CDR3 DNA: TGTGCCAGCAGTTTAGGGTGGTCCTACAATGAGCAGTTCTTC.

The chain carries TRBV27 and TRBJ2-1, with a weak D call TRBD1 (5 bases). The V end lost 5 bases, the J end lost 10 bases, and 18 bases lay between the germline ends. Looked up from germline, CDR1 is MNHEY and CDR2 is SMNVEV (reference sequence). This CDR3 contains 14 residues. The CDR3 bases are TGTGCCAGCAGTCCCCGGGCAGGGCGGCAGGAGCAGTTCTTC. Protein product: CASSPRAGRQEQFF.

CDR3 nucleotide sequence: TGTGCCACCAGCAGAGATTATCATGAAGTTTCTCCCCGGGAAAAACTGTTTTTT. Translating gives CATSRDYHEVSPREKLFF. The J gene is TRBJ1-4, the V gene TRBV15; no clear D gene. The germline gives CDR1 LNHNV, CDR2 YYDKDF (reference sequence). The V and J ends lost 0 bases and 8 bases respectively, with 22 bases between them. The CDR3 runs to 18 residues.

The rearrangement uses TRBV5-6 and TRBJ1-4; a possible D gene is TRBD1 (5 bases). V lost 0 bases and J lost 0, with 9 bases in between. The CDR3 runs 16 residues. From germline, CDR1 is SGHDT and CDR2 YYEEEE. Written as DNA, the CDR3 is TGTGCCAGCAGCTTGGATGGGGCGACAACTAATGAAAAACTGTTTTTT. This sequence encodes CASSLDGATTNEKLFF.

The chain links TRBV5-1 to TRBJ2-7; a possible D gene is TRBD1 (6 bases). V was pared by 6 bases and J by 6 bases, with 16 bases between. CDR1 SGHRS and CDR2 YFSETQ come from the germline V gene. The CDR3 covers 13 residues. As DNA, the CDR3 is TGCGCCAGCAAAGGGACAACCATCTTCGAGCAGTACTTC. Residues: CASKGTTIFEQYF.

The chain combines TRBV7-2 with TRBJ2-3, with 9 bases identical to TRBD2. From germline, CDR1 is SGHTA and CDR2 FQGNSA. The trim removed 5 bases at V and 1 base at J, leaving 1 base unmatched. The CDR3 has 14 residues. CDR3 bases: TGTGCCAGCAGCCGCGGGGGGGGCACAGATACGCAGTATTTT. Its translation: CASSRGGGTDTQYF.

The chain uses TRBV9 and TRBJ2-7; D uncertain. The germline V and J ends were trimmed by 1 base and 2 bases, with 10 bases remaining between them. This CDR3 region has 14 residues. Per the germline V gene, CDR1 is SGDLS and CDR2 is YYNGEE. The CDR3 region has the DNA TGTGCCAGCAGCGTATTCGACGGGCCCTACGAGCAGTACTTC. Translated: CASSVFDGPYEQYF.

The chain recombines TRBV14 with TRBJ1-1; 8 bases fit TRBD1. The CDR3 runs to 15 residues. CDR1 and CDR2 from the germline V gene are SGHDN and FVKESK. V shed 1 base and J 5 bases; nucleotides not matched to a gene: 6. The CDR3 region has the DNA TGTGCCAGCAGCCAAGTGGCAGGGGGCAAGACTGAAGCTTTCTTT. It is translated as CASSQVAGGKTEAFF.

In this sample, this clone turned up once. This chain uses TRBV7-9 with TRBJ2-1; 7 bases agree with TRBD2. J lost 0 bases, V lost 0 bases, and 11 bases had no gene match. The germline V gene has CDR1 SEHNR and CDR2 FQNEAQ (reference sequence). There are 19 residues in the CDR3. In DNA, the CDR3 is TGTGCCAGCAGCTTAGCGTCTCGGTTAGCGGGCCACTCCTACAATGAGCAGTTCTTC. Its protein is CASSLASRLAGHSYNEQFF.

The chain couples TRBV7-9 to TRBJ2-5; 10 bases are a match to TRBD1. Germline trimming cut 5 bases from V and 1 base from J; bases unmatched to any gene: 4. This CDR3 is built from 15 residues. CDR1 and CDR2 (germline): SEHNR, FQNEAQ (reference sequence). CDR3 nucleotides: TGTGCCAGCAGCAAACGACAGGGGGCCCAAGAGACCCAGTACTTC. Translation gives CASSKRQGAQETQYF.

The chain employs TRBV7-9 and TRBJ2-6, with 7 nucleotides matching TRBD2. J lost 0 bases, V lost 5 bases, and 10 bases had no gene match. Germline CDR1 reads SEHNR; CDR2 reads FQNEAQ (reference sequence). CDR3 size: 18 residues. The CDR3 nucleotides are TGTGCCAGCAGCCCCCCCCTGGGGGGGGACTCTGGGGCCAACGTCCTGACTTTC. Translation: CASSPPLGGDSGANVLTF.

This chain uses TRBV6-5 with TRBJ2-1; maybe TRBD1 (5 bases). Germline-derived CDR1 and CDR2 are MNHEY and SVGAGI. V shed 5 bases and J shed 15 bases, with 17 bases lying between them. CDR3 length: 12 amino acids. CDR3 DNA sequence: TGTGCCAGCAGTACCCTGGGGCCTTTTCTGTTCTTC. Residues: CASSTLGPFLFF.

CDR3 loop: CASSQGASGSYNEQFF. The CDR3 bases are TGTGCCAGCTCCCAGGGGGCTAGCGGATCCTACAATGAGCAGTTCTTC. The rearrangement links TRBV9 to TRBJ2-1; tentatively, D is TRBD1 (8 bases). Per the germline V gene, CDR1 is SGDLS and CDR2 is YYNGEE. The CDR3 consists of 16 residues. With 7 bases removed from V and 1 base from J, the gap between germline ends came to 18 bases.

The chain has TRBV4-3 and TRBJ2-7; D not certain. This CDR3 comprises 15 residues. The germline V gene has CDR1 LGHNA and CDR2 YSLEER. Trimming took 1 base from V and 2 from J, leaving 12 bases between them. CDR3 DNA sequence: TGCGCCAGCAGCCAAGGTTTGGGTACAACCTACGAGCAGTACTTC. Its translation is CASSQGLGTTYEQYF.